The 26 T cell receptor beta chains below come from one sample, sequenced in a study of blood T cell repertoires in COVID-19 (dated by TCRdb to between 2020 and 2021). Receptor libraries were prepared by the immunoSEQ multiplex PCR assay. The table comes from immuneACCESS by way of TCRdb, which keeps in-frame sequences with V and J called. Part of the clones is missing from these tables; in studies checked, under half for an unresolved V gene and the rest for unknown reasons. Recorded for this sample are about 42,000 clones; roughly 80% of them occurred a single time. Roughly 28% of the sample is taken by the ten largest. Specimen: peripheral blood. The receptor set was obtained from a woman between 65 and 79 years old with acute or convalescent COVID-19.

The rearrangement joins TRBV27 to TRBJ2-3, with 15 bases fitting TRBD2. Germline V gives CDR1 MNHEY, CDR2 SMNVEV (reference sequence). This CDR3 is 19 amino acids long. Trimming cost V 6 bases and J 1 base; bases outside gene matches: 11. CDR3 sequence reads: CASSYYGLAGGPGTDTQYF. Written as DNA, the CDR3 is TGTGCCAGCAGCTACTATGGACTAGCGGGAGGGCCCGGCACAGATACGCAGTATTTT.

The rearrangement joins TRBV2 to TRBJ2-1, with TRBD2 identical over 7 bases. The CDR3 runs 13 residues. Germline CDR1 reads SNHLY; CDR2 reads FYNNEI. With 3 bases clipped from V and 16 bases from J, the junction kept 12 bases outside the gene matches. This CDR3 reads CASSERERPNKFF. CDR3 coding DNA: TGTGCCAGCAGTGAGCGGGAGCGCCCGAATAAATTCTTC.

V gene TRBV28 combines with J gene TRBJ1-1; D not resolved. Trimming pared 3 bases from V and 2 bases from J, leaving 7 bases between. The CDR3 has 13 residues. Germline-derived CDR1 and CDR2 are MDHEN and SYDVKM. The CDR3 sequence: CASSFPRNTEAFF. DNA for the CDR3: TGTGCCAGCAGTTTCCCGAGAAACACTGAAGCTTTCTTT.

The V gene is TRBV7-6, the J gene TRBJ1-2; TRBD1 agrees at 8 bases. This CDR3 comprises 15 residues. Germline-derived CDR1 and CDR2 are SGHVS and FNYEAQ. After removal of 4 bases from V and 0 bases from J, the junction contained 4 bases not matched to a gene. This CDR3 reads CASSSDRDSNYGYTF. CDR3 bases: TGTGCCAGCAGCTCGGACAGGGACTCTAACTATGGCTACACCTTC.

This clone was detected only a few times. The V gene is TRBV27, the J gene TRBJ1-1; 12 bases line up with TRBD1. Germline-derived CDR1 and CDR2 are MNHEY and SMNVEV (reference sequence). The CDR3 consists of 16 residues. The J segment lost 6 bases and the V segment lost 6 bases, leaving 11 bases of the junction unmatched. The CDR3 is CASRELGTGGRAEAFF. CDR3 bases: TGTGCCAGCAGGGAACTCGGGACAGGGGGCCGGGCTGAAGCTTTCTTT.

The chain carries TRBV5-6 and TRBJ2-3; TRBD2 is a possible D gene (5 bases). Germline values: CDR1 SGHDT, CDR2 YYEEEE. Trimming stripped 2 bases from V and 0 bases from J, with 13 bases between. The CDR3 is 16 residues long. The CDR3 spells CASSFGLRTSTDTQYF. CDR3 nucleotides: TGTGCCAGCAGCTTCGGACTTCGAACTAGCACAGATACGCAGTATTTT.

V usage is TRBV28 and J usage is TRBJ2-1; 8 nucleotides agree with TRBD2. Germline CDR1 reads MDHEN; CDR2 reads SYDVKM. There are 15 residues in the CDR3. V dropped 6 bases and J dropped 3; count of bases not matched to a gene: 7. In DNA form, the CDR3 reads TGTGCCAGCAGAGCGGCTAGCGGGTACTACAATGAGCAGTTCTTC. Translating it yields CASRAASGYYNEQFF.

This chain's CDR3 is CASRLAGDTGELFF. As DNA, the CDR3 is TGTGCCAGCAGACTGGCGGGTGATACCGGGGAGCTGTTTTTT. J is TRBJ2-2 and V is TRBV6-4; D might be TRBD2 (5 bases). Trimming removed 6 bases at V and 5 bases at J, with 13 bases between. The CDR3 runs to 14 residues. Germline assignment: CDR1 MRHNA and CDR2 SNTAGT.

A few counts support this clone. J is TRBJ1-1 and V is TRBV5-1; tentatively, D is TRBD1 (6 bases). V was clipped by 4 bases and J by 2 bases, with 15 bases between them. CDR1 and CDR2 from the germline V gene are SGHRS and YFSETQ. CDR3 length: 15 residues. As DNA, the CDR3 is TGCGCCAGCAGCAAACAACCGGACAGCAACACTGAAGCTTTCTTT. Protein sequence: CASSKQPDSNTEAFF.

The gene calls are TRBV19 and TRBJ1-1; perhaps TRBD1 as D (5 bases). V lost 6 bases and J lost 1, with 9 bases in between. This CDR3 has 13 amino acids. Germline CDR1 and CDR2: LNHDA and SQIVND (reference sequence). As DNA, the CDR3 is TGTGCCAGTAGAACGACAGCGAACACTGAAGCTTTCTTT. This gives the protein CASRTTANTEAFF.

The rearrangement joins TRBV7-2 to TRBJ2-4; possible D gene TRBD1, 5 bases. Germline CDR1 SGHTA, CDR2 FQGNSA. Trimming cost V 2 bases and J 3 bases, with 14 bases left between them. This CDR3 comprises 16 residues. CDR3 region: CASSLQAGLLKNIQYF. The CDR3 nucleotides are TGTGCCAGCAGCTTACAAGCAGGGCTTCTCAAAAACATTCAGTACTTC.

The chain carries TRBV14 and TRBJ2-7; D perhaps matches TRBD1 (6 bases). The CDR3 loop spans 20 amino acids. Germline CDR1 and CDR2: SGHDN and FVKESK. V was cut by 2 bases and J by 3 bases, with 29 bases left in between. CDR3: CASSQYPLRGSIALNYEQYF. CDR3 coding DNA: TGTGCCAGCAGCCAATACCCCTTAAGGGGGAGCATTGCCCTGAACTACGAGCAGTACTTC.

The chain carries TRBV29-1 and TRBJ1-2; D unclear. V lost 6 bases to trimming and J lost 6 bases, with 20 bases between them. The CDR3 is made up of 14 amino acids. Looked up from germline, CDR1 is SQVTM and CDR2 is ANQGSEA. The CDR3 DNA follows: TGCAGCGTAAGCGGGGTCACGTCGATCGATGGCTACACCTTC. It translates to CSVSGVTSIDGYTF.

The V gene is TRBV12-3 or TRBV12-4, the J gene TRBJ1-1; D remains ambiguous. V was trimmed by 3 bases and J by 1 base, leaving 6 bases between them. This CDR3 spans 13 amino acids. CDR3 region: CASSLAENTEAFF. The CDR3 DNA reads TGTGCCAGCAGTTTGGCAGAGAACACTGAAGCTTTCTTT.

This clone was found once. The chain has TRBV28 and TRBJ1-2; no firm D call. The CDR3 covers 15 residues. In germline, CDR1 is MDHEN, CDR2 SYDVKM. The ends were cut back, 7 bases at V and 6 bases at J, with 21 bases in the middle. Here the CDR3 reads CASTPNVGRRDGYTF. CDR3 in DNA: TGTGCCAGCACACCAAATGTCGGGAGACGCGATGGCTACACCTTC.

This sequence joins TRBV28 and TRBJ1-6; 7 nucleotides match TRBD1. There are 15 residues in the CDR3. With 3 bases clipped from V and 7 bases from J, the junction kept 6 bases outside the gene matches. Germline CDR1 is MDHEN and CDR2 is SYDVKM. The CDR3 region is CASSFPTGRNSPLHF. The DNA of the CDR3 is TGTGCCAGCAGTTTCCCGACAGGGAGGAATTCACCCCTCCACTTT. Full variable domain (remainder filled in from reference TRBV28 and TRBJ1-6): DVKVTQSSRYLVKRTGEKVFLECVQDMDHENMFWYRQDPGLGLRLIYFSYDVKMKEKGDIPEGYSVSREKKERFSLILESASTNQTSMYLCASSFPTGRNSPLHFGNGTRLTVT.

CDR3: CASSPNRRQDTGELFF. The CDR3 DNA sequence: TGTGCCAGCTCACCGAATCGCCGGCAGGACACCGGGGAGCTGTTTTTT. V usage is TRBV18 and J usage is TRBJ2-2; D not resolved. There are 16 residues in the CDR3. Trimming cost V 3 bases and J 3 bases, with 14 bases left between them. Germline CDR1 is KGHSH and CDR2 is LQKENI.

The chain has TRBV6-2 or TRBV6-3 and TRBJ2-3; TRBD1 agrees at 7 bases. V trimming: 6 bases; J trimming: 2 bases; junction bases outside the gene matches: 8. CDR1 is MNHEY, CDR2 SVGEGT, per germline. The CDR3 length is 15 residues. CDR3 DNA: TGTGCCAGCAGCTCCGGGACAGCCTACACAGATACGCAGTATTTT. As protein: CASSSGTAYTDTQYF.

The chain is built from TRBV30 and TRBJ1-5; tentatively, D is TRBD1 (5 bases). Between the trimmed V and J ends, which lost 3 bases and 0 bases, there was a span of 9 bases. The CDR3 loop spans 14 amino acids. Germline CDR1 reads GTSNPN; CDR2 reads SVGIG (reference sequence). In DNA, the CDR3 is TGTGCCTGGAGCCAGGGATTTAGCAATCAGCCCCAGCATTTT. Translated, it gives CAWSQGFSNQPQHF.

This clone was found a few times. The V gene is TRBV18, the J gene TRBJ2-7; TRBD1 matches at 9 bases. The CDR3 is 15 residues long. Trimming cost V 1 base and J 7 bases; bases outside gene matches: 8. The V gene's germline CDR1 is KGHSH and CDR2 LQKENI. The CDR3 coding sequence is TGTGCCAGCTCACCACTAGGGACAGGGTCAGGGGAGCAGTACTTC. It is translated as CASSPLGTGSGEQYF.

J is TRBJ1-1 and V is TRBV3-1 (or the pseudogene TRBV3-2); no reliable D call. CDR1 and CDR2 from the germline V gene are LGHDT and YNNKEL (reference sequence). V lost 3 bases, J lost 4 bases, and 12 bases lay in between. The CDR3 extends over 14 amino acids. The chain's CDR3 is CASSQGPEGTEAFF. In nucleotides, the CDR3 is TGTGCCAGCAGCCAGGGCCCGGAGGGCACTGAAGCTTTCTTT.

This chain's CDR3 is CASSVAGDDQPQHF. CDR3 nucleotides: TGTGCCAGCAGCGTGGCAGGGGATGATCAGCCCCAGCATTTT. This chain uses TRBV9 with TRBJ1-5; a possible D gene is TRBD1 (6 bases). The V end lost 2 bases, the J end lost 5 bases, and 11 bases lay between the germline ends. The germline gives CDR1 SGDLS, CDR2 YYNGEE. The length of the CDR3 is 14 residues.

The chain carries TRBV3-1 (or the pseudogene TRBV3-2) and TRBJ2-1; possibly TRBD1 for D (5 bases). The CDR3 has 14 amino acids. V shed 4 bases and J shed 8 bases, with 15 bases lying between them. Germline V gene sequence: CDR1 LGHDT, CDR2 YNNKEL (reference sequence). The CDR3 here is CASSLTTANYEQFF. CDR3 sequence (DNA): TGTGCCAGCAGCCTCACGACAGCGAACTATGAGCAGTTCTTC.

V usage is TRBV6-5 and J usage is TRBJ1-5; D is ambiguous. Germline CDR1 MNHEY, CDR2 SVGAGI. The V end lost 3 bases, the J end lost 4 bases, and 7 bases lay between the germline ends. This CDR3 has 13 amino acids. This CDR3 is CASSYGGNQPQHF. CDR3 nucleotide sequence: TGTGCCAGCAGTTATGGCGGAAATCAGCCCCAGCATTTT.

The V gene is TRBV11-2, the J gene TRBJ2-7; 14 bases fit TRBD2. V shed 6 bases and J 3 bases; nucleotides not matched to a gene: 4. Germline V lookup: CDR1 SGHAT, CDR2 FQNNGV. The CDR3 consists of 15 residues. CDR3 DNA sequence: TGTGCCAGCAGAACCGGGACTAGCGGGAGCTACGAGCAGTACTTC. This sequence encodes CASRTGTSGSYEQYF.

V usage is TRBV7-8 and J usage is TRBJ2-7, with D possibly matching TRBD2 (5 bases). This CDR3 has 16 amino acids. Germline values: CDR1 SGHVS, CDR2 FQNEAQ. Deletions cut 2 bases from V and 6 bases from J, with 20 bases between. CDR3 region: CASSLTPKASNSEQYF. The CDR3 DNA reads as TGTGCCAGCAGCTTAACCCCGAAGGCTAGCAACTCCGAGCAGTACTTC.